One sample yielded the 5 T cell receptor beta chains listed below, sequenced in a study of blood T cell repertoires in COVID-19. Measured with immunoSEQ multiplex PCR; TCRdb has only the in-frame clones, and not every one. Of 130,000 to 150,000 clones in the sample, about 85% were seen once. Material for sequencing was peripheral blood. These receptors were obtained from a human donor with acute or convalescent COVID-19. The donor label of this sample is uncertain.

The rearrangement joins TRBV5-4 to TRBJ2-6, with 14 bases that match TRBD2. The length of the CDR3 is 18 residues. V dropped 4 bases and J dropped 0; count of bases not matched to a gene: 3. Germline loops: CDR1 SGHNT, CDR2 YYREEE (reference sequence). CDR3 DNA sequence: TGTGCCAGCAGCGCAGGGACTAGCGGGAGCTCTGGGGCCAACGTCCTGACTTTC. Amino acid sequence: CASSAGTSGSSGANVLTF.

V usage is TRBV4-1 and J usage is TRBJ2-3; 8 bases are shared with TRBD2. CDR1 and CDR2 (germline): MGHRA, YSYEKL. The CDR3 runs 19 residues. The ends lost 0 bases at V and 0 bases at J; junction bases unmatched: 11. The CDR3 loop is CASSQDLLAGFVSTDTQYF. The CDR3 nucleotides read TGCGCCAGCAGCCAAGATCTTCTAGCGGGTTTTGTCAGCACAGATACGCAGTATTTT.

This chain links TRBV4-1 with TRBJ2-1; a possible D gene is TRBD2 (6 bases). The CDR3 is 16 amino acids. The germline V gene has CDR1 MGHRA and CDR2 YSYEKL. V was cut by 0 bases and J by 3 bases, with 12 bases left in between. CDR3 coding DNA: TGCGCCAGCAGCCAAGAGTTGGCGGGGTTCTACAATGAGCAGTTCTTC. Protein product: CASSQELAGFYNEQFF.

The V and J genes are TRBV9 and TRBJ1-1; no clear D. The CDR3 length is 14 residues. Trimming removed 1 base at V and 5 bases at J, with 12 bases between. The germline gives CDR1 SGDLS, CDR2 YYNGEE. CDR3 in amino acids: CASSVREGGTEAFF. CDR3 DNA: TGTGCCAGCAGCGTACGAGAGGGCGGGACTGAAGCTTTCTTT.

The chain employs TRBV29-1 and TRBJ2-3; a weak D match, TRBD2 (6 bases). V was trimmed by 4 bases and J by 4 bases, leaving 12 bases between them. Per germline, CDR1 SQVTM and CDR2 ANQGSEA. The CDR3 extends over 13 amino acids. CDR3 bases: TGCAGCGTTGTTGGAGGGGTCTCAGATACGCAGTATTTT. Translating it yields CSVVGGVSDTQYF.